This T cell receptor beta chain was documented in a study of CD8 T cells in ankylosing spondylitis. This clonotype was observed many times. The target antigen is unknown. Overall study findings and caveats: Matched ankylosing spondylitis synovial fluid reportedly contained a significantly enriched population of disease-linked clones. There was a TCR beta motif, made of fewer than 10 highly homologous variants, that appeared characteristic of ankylosing spondylitis blood.

MiXCR was run by TCRdb on the 5' RACE reads, yielding one entry per CDR3 protein. Seen here are around 130,000 distinct CDR3 sequences, about 6.5% observed once, and the top ten hold more than 9%. V was clipped by 7 bases and J by 2 bases, with 11 bases between them. This CDR3 has 13 residues. The V gene is TRBV12-3 or TRBV12-4, the J gene TRBJ2-5; no firm D call. The TCR comes from a male donor with ankylosing spondylitis or in good health (not recorded which). The source material was blood, either unsorted or a sorted T cell fraction (not recorded which). The chain's CDR3 is CASMGLEQETQYF. The CDR3 nucleotides read TGTGCCAGCATGGGCCTCGAGCAAGAGACCCAGTACTTC.